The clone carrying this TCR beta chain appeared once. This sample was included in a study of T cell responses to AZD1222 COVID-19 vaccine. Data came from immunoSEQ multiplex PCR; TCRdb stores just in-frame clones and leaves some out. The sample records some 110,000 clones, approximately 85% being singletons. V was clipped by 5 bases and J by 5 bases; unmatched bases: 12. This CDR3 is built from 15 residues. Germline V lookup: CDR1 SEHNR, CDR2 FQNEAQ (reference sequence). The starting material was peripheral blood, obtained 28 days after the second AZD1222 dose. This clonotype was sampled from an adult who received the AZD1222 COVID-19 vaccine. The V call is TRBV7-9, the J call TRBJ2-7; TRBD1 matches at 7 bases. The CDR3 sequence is CASSRILTGVDEQYF. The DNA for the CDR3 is TGTGCCAGCAGCCGAATCCTCACAGGGGTGGACGAGCAGTACTTC.